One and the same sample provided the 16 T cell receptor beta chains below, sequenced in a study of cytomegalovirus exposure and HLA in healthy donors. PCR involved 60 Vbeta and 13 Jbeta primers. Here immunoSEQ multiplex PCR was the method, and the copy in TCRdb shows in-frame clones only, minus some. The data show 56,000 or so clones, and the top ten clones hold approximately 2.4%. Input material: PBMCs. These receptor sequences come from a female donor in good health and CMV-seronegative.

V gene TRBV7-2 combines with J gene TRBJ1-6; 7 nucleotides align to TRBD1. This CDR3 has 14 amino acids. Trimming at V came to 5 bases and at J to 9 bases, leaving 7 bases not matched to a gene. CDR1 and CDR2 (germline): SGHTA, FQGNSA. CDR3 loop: CASSIWTGLSPLHF. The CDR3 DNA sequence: TGTGCCAGCAGCATATGGACAGGTCTTTCACCCCTCCACTTT. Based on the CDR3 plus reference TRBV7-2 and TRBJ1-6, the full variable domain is GAGVSQSPSNKVTEKGKDVELRCDPISGHTALYWYRQSLGQGLEFLIYFQGNSAPDKSGLPSDRFSAERTGGSVSTLTIQRTQQEDSAVYLCASSIWTGLSPLHFGNGTRLTVT.

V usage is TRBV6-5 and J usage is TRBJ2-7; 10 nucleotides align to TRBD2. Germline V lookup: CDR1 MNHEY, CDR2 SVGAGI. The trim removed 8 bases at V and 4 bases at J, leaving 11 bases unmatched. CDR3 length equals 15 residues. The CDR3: CASWPRASGSYEQYF. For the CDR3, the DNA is TGTGCCAGCTGGCCAAGGGCTAGCGGGAGTTACGAGCAGTACTTC.

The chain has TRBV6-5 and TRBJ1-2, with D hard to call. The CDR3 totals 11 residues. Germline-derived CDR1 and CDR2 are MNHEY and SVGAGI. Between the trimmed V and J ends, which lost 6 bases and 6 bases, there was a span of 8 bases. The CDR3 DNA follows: TGTGCCAGCAGCAACTCTCATGGCTACACCTTC. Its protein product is CASSNSHGYTF.

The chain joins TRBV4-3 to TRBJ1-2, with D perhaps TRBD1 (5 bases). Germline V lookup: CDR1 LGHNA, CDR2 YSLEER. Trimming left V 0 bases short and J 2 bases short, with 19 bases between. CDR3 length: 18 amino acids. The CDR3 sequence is CASSQDPFQGRVNYGYTF. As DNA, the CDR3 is TGCGCCAGCAGCCAAGATCCCTTCCAGGGCCGGGTGAACTATGGCTACACCTTC.

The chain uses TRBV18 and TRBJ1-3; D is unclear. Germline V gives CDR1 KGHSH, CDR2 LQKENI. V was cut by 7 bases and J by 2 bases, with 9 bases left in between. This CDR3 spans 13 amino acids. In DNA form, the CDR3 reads TGTGCCAGCTTAGACACTCCTGGAAACACCATATATTTT. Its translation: CASLDTPGNTIYF. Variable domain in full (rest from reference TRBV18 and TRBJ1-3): NAGVMQNPRHLVRRRGQEARLRCSPMKGHSHVYWYRQLPEEGLKFMVYLQKENIIDESGMPKERFSAEFPKEGPSILRIQQVVRGDSAAYFCASLDTPGNTIYFGEGSWLTVV.

CDR3 loop: CASSRDRSEDNEQFF. DNA for the CDR3: TGTGCCAGCAGCCGGGACAGAAGTGAAGACAATGAGCAGTTCTTC. V and J are TRBV7-2 and TRBJ2-1, with TRBD1 identical over 7 bases. Trimming at V came to 5 bases and at J to 5 bases, leaving 9 bases not matched to a gene. Germline-derived CDR1 and CDR2 are SGHTA and FQGNSA. The CDR3 consists of 15 residues. The whole variable domain, remainder taken from reference TRBV7-2 and TRBJ2-1, is GAGVSQSPSNKVTEKGKDVELRCDPISGHTALYWYRQSLGQGLEFLIYFQGNSAPDKSGLPSDRFSAERTGGSVSTLTIQRTQQEDSAVYLCASSRDRSEDNEQFFGPGTRLTVL.

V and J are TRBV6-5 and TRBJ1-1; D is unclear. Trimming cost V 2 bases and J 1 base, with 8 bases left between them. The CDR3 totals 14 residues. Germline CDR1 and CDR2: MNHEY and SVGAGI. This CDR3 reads CASSYQEENTEAFF. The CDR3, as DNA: TGTGCCAGCAGTTACCAGGAGGAGAACACTGAAGCTTTCTTT.

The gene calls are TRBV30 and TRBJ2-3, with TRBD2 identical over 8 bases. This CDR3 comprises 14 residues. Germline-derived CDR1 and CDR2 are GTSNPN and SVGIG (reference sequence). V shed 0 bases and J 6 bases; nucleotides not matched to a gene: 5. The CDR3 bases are TGTGCCTGGAGTGTCCGGGGGGGCCTTGATACGCAGTATTTT. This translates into CAWSVRGGLDTQYF.

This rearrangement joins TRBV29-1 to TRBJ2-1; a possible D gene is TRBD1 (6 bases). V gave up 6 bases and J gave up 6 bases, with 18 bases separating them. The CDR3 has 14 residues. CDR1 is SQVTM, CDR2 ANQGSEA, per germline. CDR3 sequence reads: CSVSDPGHSNEQFF. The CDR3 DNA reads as TGCAGCGTGTCAGATCCGGGACACAGCAATGAGCAGTTCTTC.

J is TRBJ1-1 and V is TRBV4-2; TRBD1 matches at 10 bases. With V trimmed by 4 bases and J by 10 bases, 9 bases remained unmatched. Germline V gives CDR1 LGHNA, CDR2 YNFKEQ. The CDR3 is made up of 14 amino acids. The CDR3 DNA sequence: TGTGCCAGCAGCCGGGGCGGGACAGGGGAGCGAGCTTTCTTT. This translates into CASSRGGTGERAFF.

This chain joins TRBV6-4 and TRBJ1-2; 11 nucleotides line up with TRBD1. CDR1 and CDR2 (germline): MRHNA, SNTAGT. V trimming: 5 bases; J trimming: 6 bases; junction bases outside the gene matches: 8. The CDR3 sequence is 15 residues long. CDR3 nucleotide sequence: TGTGCCAGCAGTCAGACCGGGACAGGGGGAGATGGCTACACCTTC. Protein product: CASSQTGTGGDGYTF.

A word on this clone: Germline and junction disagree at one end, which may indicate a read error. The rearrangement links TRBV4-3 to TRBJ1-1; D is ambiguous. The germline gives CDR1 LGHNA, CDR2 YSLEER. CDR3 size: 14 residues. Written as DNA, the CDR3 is TGCGCCAGCAGCCGCGGTACGGCGAACACTGAAGATTTCTTT. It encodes CASSRGTANTEDFF.

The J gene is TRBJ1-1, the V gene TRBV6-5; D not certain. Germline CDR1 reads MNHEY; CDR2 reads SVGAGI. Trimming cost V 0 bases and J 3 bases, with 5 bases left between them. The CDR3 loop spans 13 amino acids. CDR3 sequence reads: CASSYSQYTEAFF. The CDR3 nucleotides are TGTGCCAGCAGTTACTCCCAGTACACTGAAGCTTTCTTT.

The CDR3 DNA reads as TGTGCCAGCAGTTTATTAGGGGCTAACACTGAAGCTTTCTTT. Translation: CASSLLGANTEAFF. This sequence joins TRBV28 and TRBJ1-1, with a possible D match to TRBD1 (5 bases). V was shortened by 1 base and J by 2 bases, with 8 bases between the two germline ends. CDR3 size: 14 residues. Per the germline V gene, CDR1 is MDHEN and CDR2 is SYDVKM.

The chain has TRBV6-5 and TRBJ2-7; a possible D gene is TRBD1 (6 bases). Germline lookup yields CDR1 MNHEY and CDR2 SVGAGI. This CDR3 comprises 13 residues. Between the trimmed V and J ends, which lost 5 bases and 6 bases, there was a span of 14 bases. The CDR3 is CASSRAGVSEQYF. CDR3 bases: TGTGCCAGCAGTCGGGCAGGGGTTTCCGAGCAGTACTTC.

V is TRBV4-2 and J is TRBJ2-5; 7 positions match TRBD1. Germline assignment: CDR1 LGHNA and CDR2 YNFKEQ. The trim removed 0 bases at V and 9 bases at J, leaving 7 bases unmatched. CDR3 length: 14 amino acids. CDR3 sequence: CASSQDRDSQPQYF. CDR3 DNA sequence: TGTGCCAGCAGCCAAGACCGGGACAGTCAGCCCCAGTACTTC.